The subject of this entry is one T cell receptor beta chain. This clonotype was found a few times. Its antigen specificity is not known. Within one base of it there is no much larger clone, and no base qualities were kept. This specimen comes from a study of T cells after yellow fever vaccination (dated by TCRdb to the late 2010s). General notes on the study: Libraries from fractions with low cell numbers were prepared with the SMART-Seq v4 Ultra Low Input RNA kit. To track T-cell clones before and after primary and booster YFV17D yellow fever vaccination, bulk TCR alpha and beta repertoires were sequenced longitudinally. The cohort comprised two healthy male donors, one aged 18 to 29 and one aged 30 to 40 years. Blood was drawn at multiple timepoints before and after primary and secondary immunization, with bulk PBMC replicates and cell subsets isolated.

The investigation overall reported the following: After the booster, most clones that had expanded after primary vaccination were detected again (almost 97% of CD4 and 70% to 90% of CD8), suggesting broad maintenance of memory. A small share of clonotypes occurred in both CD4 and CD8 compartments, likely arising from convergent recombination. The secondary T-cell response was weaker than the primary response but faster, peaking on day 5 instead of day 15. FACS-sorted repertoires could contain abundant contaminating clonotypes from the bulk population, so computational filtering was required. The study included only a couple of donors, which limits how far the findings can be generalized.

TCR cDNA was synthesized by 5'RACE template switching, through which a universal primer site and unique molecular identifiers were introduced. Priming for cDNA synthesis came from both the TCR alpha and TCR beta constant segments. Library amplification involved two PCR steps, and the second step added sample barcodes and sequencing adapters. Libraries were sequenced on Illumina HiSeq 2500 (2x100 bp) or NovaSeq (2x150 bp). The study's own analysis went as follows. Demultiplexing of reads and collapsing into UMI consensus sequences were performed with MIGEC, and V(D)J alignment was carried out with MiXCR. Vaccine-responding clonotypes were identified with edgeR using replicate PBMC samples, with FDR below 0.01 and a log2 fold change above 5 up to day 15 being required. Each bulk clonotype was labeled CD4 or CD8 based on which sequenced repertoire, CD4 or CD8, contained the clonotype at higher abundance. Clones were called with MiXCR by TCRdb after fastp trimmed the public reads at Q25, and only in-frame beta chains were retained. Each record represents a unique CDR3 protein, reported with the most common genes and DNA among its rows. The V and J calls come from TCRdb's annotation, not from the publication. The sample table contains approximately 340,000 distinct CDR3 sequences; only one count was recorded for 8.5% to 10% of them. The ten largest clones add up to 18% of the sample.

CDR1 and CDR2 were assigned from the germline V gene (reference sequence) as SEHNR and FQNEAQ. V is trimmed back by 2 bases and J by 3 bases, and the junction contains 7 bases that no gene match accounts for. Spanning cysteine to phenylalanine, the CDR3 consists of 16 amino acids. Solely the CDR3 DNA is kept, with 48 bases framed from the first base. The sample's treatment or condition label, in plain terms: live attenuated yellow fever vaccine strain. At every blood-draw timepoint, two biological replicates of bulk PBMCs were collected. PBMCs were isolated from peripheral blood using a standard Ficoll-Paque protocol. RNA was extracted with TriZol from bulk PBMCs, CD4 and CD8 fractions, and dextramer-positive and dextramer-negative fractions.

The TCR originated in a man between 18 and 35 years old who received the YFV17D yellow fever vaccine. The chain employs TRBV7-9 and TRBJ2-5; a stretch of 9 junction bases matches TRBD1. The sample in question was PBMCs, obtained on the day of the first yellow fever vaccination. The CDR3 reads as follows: CASSLYSGQGKETQYF. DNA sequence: TGTGCCAGCAGCTTATATTCTGGACAGGGGAAAGAGACCCAGTACTTC.